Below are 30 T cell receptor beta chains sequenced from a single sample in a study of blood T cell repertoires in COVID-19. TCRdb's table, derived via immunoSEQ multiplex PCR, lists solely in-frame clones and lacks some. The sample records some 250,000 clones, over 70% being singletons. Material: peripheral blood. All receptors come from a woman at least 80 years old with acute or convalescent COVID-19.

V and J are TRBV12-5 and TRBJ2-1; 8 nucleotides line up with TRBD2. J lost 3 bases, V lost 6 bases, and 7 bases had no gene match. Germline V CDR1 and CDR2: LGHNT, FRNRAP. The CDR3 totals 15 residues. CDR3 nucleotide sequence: TGTGCTAGTGGGGTGAGCGGGGGCAACTACAATGAGCAGTTCTTC. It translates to CASGVSGGNYNEQFF.

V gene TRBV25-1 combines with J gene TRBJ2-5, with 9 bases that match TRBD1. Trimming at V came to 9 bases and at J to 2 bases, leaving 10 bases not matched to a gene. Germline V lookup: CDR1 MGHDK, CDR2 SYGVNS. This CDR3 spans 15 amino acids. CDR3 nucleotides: TGTGCCAGTCCCTGGGGACAGGGCTTACAAGAGACCCAGTACTTC. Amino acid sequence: CASPWGQGLQETQYF.

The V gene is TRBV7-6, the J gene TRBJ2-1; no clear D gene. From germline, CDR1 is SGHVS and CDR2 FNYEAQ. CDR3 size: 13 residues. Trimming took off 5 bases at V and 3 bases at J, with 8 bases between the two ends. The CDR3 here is CASSDWSYNEQFF. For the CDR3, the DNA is TGTGCCAGCAGCGATTGGAGCTACAATGAGCAGTTCTTC.

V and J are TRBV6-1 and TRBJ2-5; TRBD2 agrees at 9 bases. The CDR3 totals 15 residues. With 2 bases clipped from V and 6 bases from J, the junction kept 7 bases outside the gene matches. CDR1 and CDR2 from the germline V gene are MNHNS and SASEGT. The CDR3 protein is CASSEMLAGVQTQYF. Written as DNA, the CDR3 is TGTGCCAGCAGTGAAATGTTAGCGGGAGTACAGACCCAGTACTTC.

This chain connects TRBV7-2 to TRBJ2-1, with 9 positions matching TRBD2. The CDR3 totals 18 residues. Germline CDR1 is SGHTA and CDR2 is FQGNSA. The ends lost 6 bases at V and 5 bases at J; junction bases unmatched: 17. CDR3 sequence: CASRILGAGGPANNEQFF. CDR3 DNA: TGTGCCAGCAGGATTTTAGGGGCGGGGGGGCCCGCTAACAATGAGCAGTTCTTC.

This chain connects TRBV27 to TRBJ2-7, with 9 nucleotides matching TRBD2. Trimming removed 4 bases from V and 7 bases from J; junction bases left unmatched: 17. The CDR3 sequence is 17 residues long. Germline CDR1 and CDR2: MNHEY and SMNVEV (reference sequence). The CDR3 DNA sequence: TGTGCCAGCAGTTCATTTCAACGCGGGAGGGCCGAAGGTGAGCAGTACTTC. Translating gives CASSSFQRGRAEGEQYF.

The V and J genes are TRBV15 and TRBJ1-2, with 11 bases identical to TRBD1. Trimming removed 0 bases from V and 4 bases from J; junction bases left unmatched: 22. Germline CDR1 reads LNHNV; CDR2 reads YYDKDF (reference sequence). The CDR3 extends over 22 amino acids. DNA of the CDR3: TGTGCCACCAGCAGAGATCGCGGGACAGGGGGTATCAACGAGATCTTTTTCTATGGCTACACCTTC. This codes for CATSRDRGTGGINEIFFYGYTF.

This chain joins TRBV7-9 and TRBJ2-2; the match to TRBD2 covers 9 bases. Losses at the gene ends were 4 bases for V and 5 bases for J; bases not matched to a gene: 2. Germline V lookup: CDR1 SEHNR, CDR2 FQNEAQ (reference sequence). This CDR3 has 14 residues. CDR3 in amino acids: CASSSSGATGELFF. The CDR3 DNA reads TGTGCCAGCAGCTCTAGCGGGGCTACCGGGGAGCTGTTTTTT.

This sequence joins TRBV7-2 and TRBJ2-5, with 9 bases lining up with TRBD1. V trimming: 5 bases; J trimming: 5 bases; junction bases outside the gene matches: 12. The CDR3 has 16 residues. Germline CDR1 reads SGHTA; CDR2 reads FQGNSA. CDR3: CASSRQVQGAGETQYF. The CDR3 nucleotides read TGTGCCAGCAGCAGACAAGTACAGGGGGCCGGGGAGACCCAGTACTTC.

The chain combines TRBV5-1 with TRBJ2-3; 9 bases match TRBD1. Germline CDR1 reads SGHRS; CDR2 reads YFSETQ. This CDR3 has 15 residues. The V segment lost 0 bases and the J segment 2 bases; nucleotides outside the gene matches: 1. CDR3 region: CASSLGQGVTDTQYF. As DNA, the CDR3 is TGCGCCAGCAGCTTGGGACAGGGGGTCACAGATACGCAGTATTTT.

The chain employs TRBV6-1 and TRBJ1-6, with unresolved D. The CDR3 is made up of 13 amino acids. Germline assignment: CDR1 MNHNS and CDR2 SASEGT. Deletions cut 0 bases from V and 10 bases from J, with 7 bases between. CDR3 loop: CASSEARESPLHF. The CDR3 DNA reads TGTGCCAGCAGTGAAGCCCGGGAATCACCCCTCCACTTT.

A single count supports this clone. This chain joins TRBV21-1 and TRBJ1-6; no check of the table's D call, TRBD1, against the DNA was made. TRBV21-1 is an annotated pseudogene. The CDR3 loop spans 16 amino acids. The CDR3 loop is CASSLRDRFYNSPLHF. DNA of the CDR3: TGTGCCAGCAGCCTCCGGGACAGATTCTATAATTCACCCCTCCACTTT.

In DNA, the CDR3 is TGTGCCAGCAGCTACCAGGCCTACGAGCAGTACTTC. Encoded protein: CASSYQAYEQYF. The rearrangement uses TRBV5-6 and TRBJ2-7, with D unclear. V shed 3 bases and J shed 2 bases, with 6 bases lying between them. The CDR3 is 12 amino acids. The V gene's germline CDR1 is SGHDT and CDR2 YYEEEE.

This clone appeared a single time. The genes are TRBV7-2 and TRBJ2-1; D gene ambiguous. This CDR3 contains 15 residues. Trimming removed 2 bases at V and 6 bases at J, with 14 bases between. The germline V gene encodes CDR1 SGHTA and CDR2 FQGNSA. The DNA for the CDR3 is TGTGCCAGCAGCTTAACTTTTAGAACCTTCAATGAGCAGTTCTTC. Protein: CASSLTFRTFNEQFF.

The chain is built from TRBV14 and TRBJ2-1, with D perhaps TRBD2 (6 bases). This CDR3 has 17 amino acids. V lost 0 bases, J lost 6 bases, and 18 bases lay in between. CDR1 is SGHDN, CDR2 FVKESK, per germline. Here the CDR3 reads CASSQDRRTGLSNEQFF. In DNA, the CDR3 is TGTGCCAGCAGCCAAGATAGGCGGACGGGACTTTCCAATGAGCAGTTCTTC.

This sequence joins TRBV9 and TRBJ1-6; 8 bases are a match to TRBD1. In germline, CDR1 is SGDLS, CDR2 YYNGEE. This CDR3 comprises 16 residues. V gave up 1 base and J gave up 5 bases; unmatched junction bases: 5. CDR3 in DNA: TGTGCCAGCAGCGTAACCCCAGGGGGCAATAATTCACCCCTCCACTTT. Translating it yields CASSVTPGGNNSPLHF. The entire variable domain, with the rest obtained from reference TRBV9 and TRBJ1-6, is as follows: DSGVTQTPKHLITATGQRVTLRCSPRSGDLSVYWYQQSLDQGLQFLIQYYNGEERAKGNILERFSAQQFPDLHSELNLSSLELGDSALYFCASSVTPGGNNSPLHFGNGTRLTVT.

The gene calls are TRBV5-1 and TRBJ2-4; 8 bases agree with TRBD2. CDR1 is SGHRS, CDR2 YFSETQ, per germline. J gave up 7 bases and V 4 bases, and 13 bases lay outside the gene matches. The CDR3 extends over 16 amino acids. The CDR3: CASSLTPGLELNIQYF. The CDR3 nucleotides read TGCGCCAGCAGCCTTACCCCGGGACTAGAATTGAACATTCAGTACTTC.

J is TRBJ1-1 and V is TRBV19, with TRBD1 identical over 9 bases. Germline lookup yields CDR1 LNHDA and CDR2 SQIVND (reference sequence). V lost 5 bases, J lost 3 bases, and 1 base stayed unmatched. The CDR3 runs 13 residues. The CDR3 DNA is TGTGCCAGTAGTGACAGGGGGGACACTGAAGCTTTCTTT. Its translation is CASSDRGDTEAFF.

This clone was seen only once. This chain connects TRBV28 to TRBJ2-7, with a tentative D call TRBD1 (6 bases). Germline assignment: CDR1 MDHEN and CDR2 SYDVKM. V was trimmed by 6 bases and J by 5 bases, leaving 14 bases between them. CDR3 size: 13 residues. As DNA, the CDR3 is TGTGCCAGCAGGACGACAGGAAGCGACGAGCAGTACTTC. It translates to CASRTTGSDEQYF.

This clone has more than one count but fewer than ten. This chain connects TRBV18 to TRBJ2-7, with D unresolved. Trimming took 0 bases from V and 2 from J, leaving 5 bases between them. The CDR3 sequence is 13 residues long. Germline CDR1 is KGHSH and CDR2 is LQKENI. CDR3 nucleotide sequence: TGTGCCAGCTCACCACCTACAGCCTACGAGCAGTACTTC. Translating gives CASSPPTAYEQYF.

CDR3 sequence reads: CASRPQGSNTEAFF. The DNA of the CDR3 is TGTGCCAGCAGGCCTCAGGGGTCGAACACTGAAGCTTTCTTT. V and J are TRBV7-3 and TRBJ1-1, with D perhaps TRBD1 (6 bases). Trimming removed 6 bases from V and 1 base from J, with 12 bases in between. This CDR3 has 14 residues. Germline V CDR1 and CDR2: SGHTA, FQGTGA.

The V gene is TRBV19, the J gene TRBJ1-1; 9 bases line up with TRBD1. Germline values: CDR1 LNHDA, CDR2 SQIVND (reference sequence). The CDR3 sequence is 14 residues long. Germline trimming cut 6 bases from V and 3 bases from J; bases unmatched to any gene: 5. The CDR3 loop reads CASSGTGSYTEAFF. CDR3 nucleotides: TGTGCCAGTAGCGGGACAGGGAGTTACACTGAAGCTTTCTTT.

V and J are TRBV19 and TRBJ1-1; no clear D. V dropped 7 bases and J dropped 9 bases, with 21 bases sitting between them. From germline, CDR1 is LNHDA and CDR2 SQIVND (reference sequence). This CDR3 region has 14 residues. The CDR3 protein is CASKPEEARWQAFF. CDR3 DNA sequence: TGTGCCAGTAAGCCCGAGGAGGCGAGATGGCAAGCTTTCTTT.

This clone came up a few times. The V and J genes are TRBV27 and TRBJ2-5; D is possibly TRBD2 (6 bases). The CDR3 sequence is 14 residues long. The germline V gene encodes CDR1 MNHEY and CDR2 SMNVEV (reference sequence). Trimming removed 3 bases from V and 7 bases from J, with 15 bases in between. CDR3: CASSLGGIFGTQYF. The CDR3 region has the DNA TGTGCCAGCAGTTTGGGCGGGATCTTCGGGACCCAGTACTTC.

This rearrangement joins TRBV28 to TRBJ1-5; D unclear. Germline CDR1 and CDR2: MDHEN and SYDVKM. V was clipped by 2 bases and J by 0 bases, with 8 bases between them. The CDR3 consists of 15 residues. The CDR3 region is CASSLPGFSNQPQHF. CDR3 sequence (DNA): TGTGCCAGCAGTTTACCAGGATTTAGCAATCAGCCCCAGCATTTT.

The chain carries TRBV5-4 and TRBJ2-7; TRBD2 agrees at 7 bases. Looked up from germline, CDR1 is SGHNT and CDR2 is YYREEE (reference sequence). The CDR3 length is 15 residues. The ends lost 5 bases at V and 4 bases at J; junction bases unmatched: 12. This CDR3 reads CASSMGYGGLYEQYF. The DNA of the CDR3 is TGTGCCAGCAGTATGGGGTACGGGGGGTTATACGAGCAGTACTTC. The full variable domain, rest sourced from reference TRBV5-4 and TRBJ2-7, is ETGVTQSPTHLIKTRGQQVTLRCSSQSGHNTVSWYQQALGQGPQFIFQYYREEENGRGNFPPRFSGLQFPNYSSELNVNALELDDSALYLCASSMGYGGLYEQYFGPGTRLTVT.

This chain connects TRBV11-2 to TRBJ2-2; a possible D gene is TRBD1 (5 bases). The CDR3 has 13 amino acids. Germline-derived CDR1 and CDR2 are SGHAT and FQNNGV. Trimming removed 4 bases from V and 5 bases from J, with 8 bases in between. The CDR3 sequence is CASSSPGTGELFF. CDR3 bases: TGTGCCAGCAGCTCGCCAGGGACCGGGGAGCTGTTTTTT.

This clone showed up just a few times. The CDR3 is CASSPPASGRMGGEQYF. The DNA of the CDR3 is TGTGCCAGCAGCCCGCCGGCTAGCGGGCGTATGGGGGGAGAGCAGTACTTC. The V call is TRBV7-9, the J call TRBJ2-7; 8 bases are shared with TRBD2. Germline V CDR1 and CDR2: SEHNR, FQNEAQ (reference sequence). Trimming at V came to 5 bases and at J to 7 bases, leaving 19 bases not matched to a gene. This CDR3 region has 17 residues. Looking up the rest from reference TRBV7-9 and TRBJ2-7 gives the full variable domain: DTGVSQNPRHKITKRGQNVTFRCDPISEHNRLYWYRQTLGQGPEFLTYFQNEAQLEKSRLLSDRFSAERPKGSFSTLEIQRTEQGDSAMYLCASSPPASGRMGGEQYFGPGTRLTVT.

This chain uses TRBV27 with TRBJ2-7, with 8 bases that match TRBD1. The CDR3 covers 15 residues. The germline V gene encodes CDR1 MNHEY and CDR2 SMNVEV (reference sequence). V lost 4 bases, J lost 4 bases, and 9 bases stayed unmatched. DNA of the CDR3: TGTGCCAGCAGTTCCCCGGACAGGGTGGGGTACGAGCAGTACTTC. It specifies CASSSPDRVGYEQYF.

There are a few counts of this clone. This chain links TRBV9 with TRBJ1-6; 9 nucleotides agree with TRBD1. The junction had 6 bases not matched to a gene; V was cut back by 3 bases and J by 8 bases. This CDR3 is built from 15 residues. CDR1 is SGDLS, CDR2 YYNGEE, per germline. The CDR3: CASSGTGGLDSPLHF. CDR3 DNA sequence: TGTGCCAGCAGCGGTACAGGGGGCTTGGATTCACCCCTCCACTTT.